What follows are 14 T cell receptor beta chains derived from one specimen sequenced in a study of regulatory T cells in long-lasting Graves disease. Arm-PCR of CDR3 regions and iRepertoire HTBI primers were used to build TCR beta libraries. TCRdb called the multiplex PCR reads again in MiXCR, with one record for every CDR3 protein. The sample carries roughly 700,000 distinct CDR3 sequences, 30% recorded once. Time point defined: persistent/refractory GD, antithyroid drugs over 5 years with positive TRAb. RNA from PBMCs was the source of the TCR library. Source: peripheral blood mononuclear cells (PBMCs), taken when the disease was refractory, from a patient treated with antithyroid drugs. These receptors were taken from a female donor with Graves disease.

The rearrangement links TRBV9 to TRBJ1-2, with TRBD1 matching over 9 bases. The germline V gene has CDR1 SGDLS and CDR2 YYNGEE. The CDR3 loop spans 15 amino acids. J gave up 5 bases and V 5 bases, and 10 bases lay outside the gene matches. DNA for the CDR3: TGTGCCAGCAGGGCCTTGGGACAGGGTGAATATGGCTACACCTTC. Translation gives CASRALGQGEYGYTF.

Many counts were recorded for this clonotype. The gene calls are TRBV12-3 or TRBV12-4 and TRBJ1-5, with 8 nucleotides matching TRBD1. J lost 2 bases, V lost 7 bases, and 13 bases had no gene match. The CDR3 loop spans 17 amino acids. The chain's CDR3 is CASTLDVSGQGNQPQHF. CDR3 coding DNA: TGTGCCAGCACACTCGACGTATCGGGACAGGGCAATCAGCCCCAGCATTTT.

In its sample, this clonotype was seen many times. V gene TRBV6-1 combines with J gene TRBJ1-1, with TRBD1 as a possible D gene (6 bases). Germline lookup yields CDR1 MNHNS and CDR2 SASEGT. V dropped 8 bases and J dropped 2 bases, with 15 bases sitting between them. The CDR3 loop spans 14 amino acids. CDR3 protein: CASGTYRVNTEAFF. CDR3 in DNA: TGTGCCAGCGGAACCTACAGGGTAAACACTGAAGCTTTCTTT.

In the case of this clonotype: Relative to the germline gene, one junction end is altered; a read error may explain this. The chain joins TRBV7-9 to TRBJ2-7; 7 positions match TRBD2. This CDR3 has 15 residues. CDR1 and CDR2 (germline): SEHNR, FQNEAQ (reference sequence). The CDR3 sequence: CASNLVAGATYEQYF. As DNA, the CDR3 is TGTGCCAGCAACTTAGTAGCGGGCGCCACCTACGAGCAGTACTTC.

The chain joins TRBV11-2 to TRBJ1-1; no clear D gene. The CDR3 totals 12 residues. V dropped 3 bases and J dropped 6 bases, with 8 bases sitting between them. Germline lookup yields CDR1 SGHAT and CDR2 FQNNGV. CDR3 loop: CASSFSLSEAFF. For the CDR3, the DNA is TGTGCCAGCAGCTTCTCCCTCTCTGAAGCTTTCTTT.

The genes are TRBV18 and TRBJ2-2; no reliable D call. The CDR3 is 16 residues long. V lost 3 bases and J 0 bases, leaving 11 bases between the germline ends. CDR1 KGHSH and CDR2 LQKENI come from the germline V gene. The CDR3: CASSPPRSTNTGELFF. The CDR3 DNA is TGTGCCAGCTCACCCCCGCGGTCGACGAACACCGGGGAGCTGTTTTTT.

This clonotype was counted between two and nine times. The CDR3 is CATSDLTGTEAFF. CDR3 bases: TGTGCCACCAGTGATTTGACGGGGACTGAAGCTTTCTTT. This chain joins TRBV24-1 and TRBJ1-1; no reliable D call. Germline V gene lookup returns CDR1 KGHDR and CDR2 SFDVKD. This CDR3 spans 13 amino acids. V was clipped by 0 bases and J by 5 bases, with 6 bases between them.

This clonotype was seen a handful of times. V is TRBV29-1 and J is TRBJ1-1; no reliable D call. The CDR3 consists of 12 residues. The V end lost 5 bases, the J end lost 1 base, and 8 bases lay between the germline ends. In germline, CDR1 is SQVTM, CDR2 ANQGSEA. The CDR3 sequence is CSVHRPNTEAFF. The CDR3 bases are TGCAGCGTTCACCGACCGAACACTGAAGCTTTCTTT.

The CDR3 here is CSVEDRGRGLKTQYF. The CDR3 DNA reads as TGCAGCGTTGAAGATAGGGGCAGGGGGCTGAAGACCCAGTACTTC. The chain recombines TRBV29-1 with TRBJ2-5, with 8 nucleotides matching TRBD1. J was trimmed by 6 bases and V by 0 bases; bases with no gene match: 9. The germline V gene encodes CDR1 SQVTM and CDR2 ANQGSEA. The CDR3 extends over 15 amino acids.

V gene TRBV5-1 combines with J gene TRBJ1-1; unclear D gene. Trimming stripped 4 bases from V and 0 bases from J, with 10 bases between. Germline lookup yields CDR1 SGHRS and CDR2 YFSETQ. The CDR3 totals 14 residues. Here the CDR3 reads CASSPDPMNTEAFF. CDR3 coding DNA: TGCGCCAGCAGCCCGGACCCGATGAACACTGAAGCTTTCTTT.

The rearrangement uses TRBV28 and TRBJ1-5, with a possible D match to TRBD1 (6 bases). Germline loops: CDR1 MDHEN, CDR2 SYDVKM. The ends were cut back, 6 bases at V and 3 bases at J, with 12 bases in the middle. This CDR3 is 14 amino acids long. The CDR3 protein is CASSNPGVNQPQHF. CDR3 DNA: TGTGCCAGCAGCAACCCAGGGGTCAATCAGCCCCAGCATTTT.

The rearrangement joins TRBV6-4 to TRBJ1-2, with D possibly TRBD1 on 6 matching bases. This CDR3 has 14 residues. CDR1 and CDR2 from the germline V gene are MRHNA and SNTAGT. Between the trimmed V and J ends, which lost 6 bases and 2 bases, there was a span of 13 bases. CDR3 sequence: CASSPGHTNYGYTF. CDR3 DNA sequence: TGTGCCAGCAGCCCGGGACATACGAACTATGGCTACACCTTC.

This clonotype was observed a handful of times. The chain has TRBV11-2 and TRBJ1-1; a weak D match, TRBD1 (6 bases). The V gene lost 2 bases and the J gene lost 4 bases, with 11 bases spanning the gap. Germline V lookup: CDR1 SGHAT, CDR2 FQNNGV. This CDR3 spans 14 amino acids. CDR3 nucleotide sequence: TGTGCCAGCAGCTTAACAGGGTCGGCCACTGAAGCTTTCTTT. As protein: CASSLTGSATEAFF.

The V gene is TRBV5-6, the J gene TRBJ1-1; TRBD1 matches 8 bases. Germline CDR1 SGHDT, CDR2 YYEEEE. CDR3 length: 14 residues. J was trimmed by 6 bases and V by 4 bases; bases with no gene match: 8. The CDR3 DNA reads as TGTGCCAGCAGCCCAACGGACAGGGAAGCTGAAGCTTTCTTT. It translates to CASSPTDREAEAFF.